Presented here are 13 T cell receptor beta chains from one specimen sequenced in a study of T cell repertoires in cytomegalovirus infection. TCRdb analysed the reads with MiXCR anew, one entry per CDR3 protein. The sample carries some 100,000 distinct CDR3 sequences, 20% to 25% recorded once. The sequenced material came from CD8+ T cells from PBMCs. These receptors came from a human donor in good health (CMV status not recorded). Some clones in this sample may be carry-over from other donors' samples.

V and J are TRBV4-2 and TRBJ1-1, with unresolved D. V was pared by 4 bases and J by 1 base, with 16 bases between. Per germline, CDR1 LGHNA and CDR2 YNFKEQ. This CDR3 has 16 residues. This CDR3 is CASSLPGQAGNTEAFF. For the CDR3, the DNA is TGTGCCAGCAGCCTCCCCGGGCAGGCCGGGAACACTGAAGCTTTCTTT.

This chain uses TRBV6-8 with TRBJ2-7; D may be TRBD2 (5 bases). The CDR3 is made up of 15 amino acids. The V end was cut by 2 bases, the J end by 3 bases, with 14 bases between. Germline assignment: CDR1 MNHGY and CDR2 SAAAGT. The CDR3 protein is CASSYDRGWDYEQYF. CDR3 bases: TGTGCCAGCAGTTACGATCGGGGATGGGACTACGAGCAGTACTTC.

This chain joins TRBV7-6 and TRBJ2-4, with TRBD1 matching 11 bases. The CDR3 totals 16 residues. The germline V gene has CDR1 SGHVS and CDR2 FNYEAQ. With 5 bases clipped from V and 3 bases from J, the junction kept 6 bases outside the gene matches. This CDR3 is CASSPGQGAYKNIQYF. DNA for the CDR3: TGTGCCAGCAGCCCAGGACAGGGGGCCTACAAAAACATTCAGTACTTC.

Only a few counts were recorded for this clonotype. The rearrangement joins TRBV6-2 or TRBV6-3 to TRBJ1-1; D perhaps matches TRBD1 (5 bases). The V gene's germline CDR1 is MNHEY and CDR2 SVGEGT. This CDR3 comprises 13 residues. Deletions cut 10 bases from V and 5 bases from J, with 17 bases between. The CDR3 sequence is CATQQGRGTEAFF. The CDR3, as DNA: TGTGCCACCCAGCAGGGAAGGGGAACTGAAGCTTTCTTT.

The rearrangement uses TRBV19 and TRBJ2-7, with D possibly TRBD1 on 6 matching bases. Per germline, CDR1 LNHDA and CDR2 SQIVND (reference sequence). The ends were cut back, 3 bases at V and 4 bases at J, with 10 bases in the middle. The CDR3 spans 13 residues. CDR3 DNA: TGTGCCAGTAGTATTACAGGGACGTACGAGCAGTACTTC. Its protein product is CASSITGTYEQYF. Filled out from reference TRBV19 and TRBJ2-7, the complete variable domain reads DGGITQSPKYLFRKEGQNVTLSCEQNLNHDAMYWYRQDPGQGLRLIYYSQIVNDFQKGDIAEGYSVSREKKESFPLTVTSAQKNPTAFYLCASSITGTYEQYFGPGTRLTVT.

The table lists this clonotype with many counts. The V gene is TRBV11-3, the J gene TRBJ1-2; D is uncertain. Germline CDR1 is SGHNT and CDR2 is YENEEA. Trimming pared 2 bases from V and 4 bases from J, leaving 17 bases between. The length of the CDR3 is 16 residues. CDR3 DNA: TGTGCCAGCAGCTTACGGGAAGTGAACCGATTCTATGGCTACACCTTC. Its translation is CASSLREVNRFYGYTF.

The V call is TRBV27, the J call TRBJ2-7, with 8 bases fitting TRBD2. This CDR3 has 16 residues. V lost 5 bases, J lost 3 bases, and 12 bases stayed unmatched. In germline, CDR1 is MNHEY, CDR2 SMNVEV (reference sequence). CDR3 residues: CASSAPRGREGYEQYF. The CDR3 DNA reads TGTGCCAGCAGTGCGCCTCGGGGACGGGAGGGCTACGAGCAGTACTTC.

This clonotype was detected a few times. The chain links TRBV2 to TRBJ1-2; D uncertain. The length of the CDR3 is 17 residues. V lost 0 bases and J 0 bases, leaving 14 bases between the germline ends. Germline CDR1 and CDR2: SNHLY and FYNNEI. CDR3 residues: CASSEALGVGSNYGYTF. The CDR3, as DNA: TGTGCCAGCAGTGAAGCGCTTGGGGTCGGGTCTAACTATGGCTACACCTTC.

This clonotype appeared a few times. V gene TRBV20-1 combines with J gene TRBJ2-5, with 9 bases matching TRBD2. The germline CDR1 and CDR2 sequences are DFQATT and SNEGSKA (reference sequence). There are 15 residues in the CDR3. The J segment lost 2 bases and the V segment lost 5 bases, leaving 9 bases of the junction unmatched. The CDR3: CSAQVAGENQETQYF. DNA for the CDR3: TGCAGTGCTCAGGTAGCGGGGGAGAATCAAGAGACCCAGTACTTC.

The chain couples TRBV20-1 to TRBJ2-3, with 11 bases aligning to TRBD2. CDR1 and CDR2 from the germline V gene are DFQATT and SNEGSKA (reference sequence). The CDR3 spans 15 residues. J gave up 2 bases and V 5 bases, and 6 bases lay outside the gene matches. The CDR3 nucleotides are TGCAGTGCTCACAGACTAGCGGGGTCCACAGATACGCAGTATTTT. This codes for CSAHRLAGSTDTQYF.

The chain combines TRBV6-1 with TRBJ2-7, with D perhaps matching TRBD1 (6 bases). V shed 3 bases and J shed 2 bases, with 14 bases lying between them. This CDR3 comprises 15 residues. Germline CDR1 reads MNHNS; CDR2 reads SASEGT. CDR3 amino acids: CASSDRGGAAYEQYF. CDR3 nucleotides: TGTGCCAGCAGTGACCGAGGGGGAGCGGCCTACGAGCAGTACTTC.

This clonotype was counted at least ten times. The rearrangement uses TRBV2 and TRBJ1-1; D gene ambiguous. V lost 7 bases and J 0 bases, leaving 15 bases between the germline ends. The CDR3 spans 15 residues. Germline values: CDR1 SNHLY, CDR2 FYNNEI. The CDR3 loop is CASKVPADMNTEAFF. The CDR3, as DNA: TGTGCCAGCAAGGTGCCCGCAGATATGAACACTGAAGCTTTCTTT.

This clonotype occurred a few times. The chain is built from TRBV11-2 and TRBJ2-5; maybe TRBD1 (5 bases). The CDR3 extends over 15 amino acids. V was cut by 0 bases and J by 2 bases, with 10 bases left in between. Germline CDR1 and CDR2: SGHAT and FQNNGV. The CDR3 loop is CASSLEYAGQETQYF. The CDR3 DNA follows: TGTGCCAGCAGCTTAGAGTACGCAGGGCAAGAGACCCAGTACTTC.